A selection of T cell receptor beta chains follows, all from one sample in a study of OX40 agonist ivuxolimab in advanced cancers. Clones were read by immunoSEQ multiplex PCR, and TCRdb kept only the in-frame ones, dropping some. This table has tens of thousands of clones, around four fifths appearing once. Specimen: CD4+ or CD8+ T cells sorted from blood, collected in a trial of the OX40 agonist ivuxolimab. These receptors originate from an adult with an advanced solid tumor such as melanoma, head and neck, liver or kidney cancer. CDR3s include the opening cysteine and the closing phenylalanine or tryptophan. The order of the fields is J gene, clone size, D gene, CDR3 length, V gene, CDR3 DNA, CDR3 protein. D genes are given only for firm matches. Rows give clone size only sometimes, using once, few, many, or a class for an expanded clone.

TRBJ1-1 | - | - | 13 | TRBV6-4 | TGTGCCAGCAGTGAATCCAGAGAAACTGAAGCTTTCTTT | CASSESRETEAFF
TRBJ2-3 | once | TRBD2 | 16 | TRBV15 | TGTGCCACCAGCAGAGGAGCGGGGGCCACTTCGGATACGCAGTATTTT | CATSRGAGATSDTQYF
TRBJ1-1 | - | TRBD1 | 16 | TRBV4-2 | TGTGCCAGCAGCCCCAAGGTAGGGACAGGGGACACTGAAGCTTTCTTT | CASSPKVGTGDTEAFF
TRBJ1-2 | - | - | 14 | TRBV18 | TGTGCCAGCTCACCATTGGACAGTATCTCTGGCTACACCTTC | CASSPLDSISGYTF
TRBJ1-4 | - | - | 15 | TRBV5-5 | TGTGCCAGCAGCTTGGGGCCCGGGCCCGAGATAAAACTGTTTTTT | CASSLGPGPEIKLFF
TRBJ1-2 | - | TRBD1 | 14 | TRBV28 | TGTGCCAGCAGTTCGGGACAGAGAAACTATGGCTACACCTTC | CASSSGQRNYGYTF
TRBJ1-3 | - | - | 16 | TRBV5-6 | TGTGCCAGCAGCGAGGGAGGAGGGGTCTCTGGAAACACCATATATTTT | CASSEGGGVSGNTIYF
TRBJ1-3 | - | - | 14 | TRBV2 | TGTGCCAGCAGCGGACAACCCTCTGGAAACACCATATATTTT | CASSGQPSGNTIYF
TRBJ2-4 | - | - | 17 | TRBV2 | TGTGCCACCGCCGAGGAGAGATTTTACCGGGGCAAAAACATTCAGTACTTC | CATAEERFYRGKNIQYF
TRBJ2-2 | few | - | 17 | TRBV5-6 | TGTGCCAGCAGCTGGGCTCGGAGGACCGCGAACACCGGGGAGCTGTTTTTT | CASSWARRTANTGELFF
TRBJ2-7 | - | - | 16 | TRBV10-3 | TGTGCCATCAGTCGGGGCTCTGGGTTATGGACGTACGAGCAGTACTTC | CAISRGSGLWTYEQYF
TRBJ1-5 | - | - | 14 | TRBV11-2 | TGTGCCAGCAGCTTAACCCATAGCAATCAGCCCCAGCATTTT | CASSLTHSNQPQHF
TRBJ1-5 | - | - | 15 | TRBV27 | TGTGCCAGCAGTCACATCCCAGTTAGCAATCAGCCCCAGCATTTT | CASSHIPVSNQPQHF
TRBJ2-3 | - | - | 13 | TRBV6-5 | TGTGCCAGTGGTCTTATGGGGGCAGATACGCAGTATTTT | CASGLMGADTQYF
TRBJ2-3 | - | TRBD2 | 17 | TRBV10-1 | TGCGCCAGCAGTGAGTCGACTAGCGGGAGAAGCACAGATACGCAGTATTTT | CASSESTSGRSTDTQYF
TRBJ2-2 | - | TRBD2 | 16 | TRBV5-6 | TGTGCCAGCAACTTACTCGGACTAGCGGAAACCGGGGAGCTGTTTTTT | CASNLLGLAETGELFF
TRBJ1-5 | - | TRBD1 | 14 | TRBV7-3 | TGTGCCAGCAGCTTAGCAGGGGGAGGTCAGCCCCAGCATTTT | CASSLAGGGQPQHF
TRBJ2-1 | - | TRBD2 | 18 | TRBV28 | TGTGCCAGCCTTAATTTAGCGGGAGAAGGGAGTTCCTACAATGAGCAGTTCTTC | CASLNLAGEGSSYNEQFF
TRBJ2-3 | - | TRBD2 | 17 | TRBV10-3 | TGTGCCATCAGTGACAGTTGGGCTAGCGGAAACACAGATACGCAGTATTTT | CAISDSWASGNTDTQYF
TRBJ2-7 | - | TRBD1 | 16 | TRBV30 | TGTGCCTGGGGGGCCCTAAGGGACAGGGGGACCTACGAGCAGTACTTC | CAWGALRDRGTYEQYF
TRBJ2-7 | few | - | 15 | TRBV19 | TGTGCCAGTAGCCATCCCCAGCGGAGCTCCTACGAGCAGTACTTC | CASSHPQRSSYEQYF
TRBJ2-2 | - | - | 14 | TRBV6-5 | TGTGCCAGCAGCTCGGCGAGCGGCACCGGGGAGCTGTTTTTT | CASSSASGTGELFF
TRBJ2-7 | - | - | 14 | TRBV29-1 | TGCAGCGTTGTAAGCGGGACACCTCCCTACGAGCAGTACTTC | CSVVSGTPPYEQYF
TRBJ2-2 | - | - | 15 | TRBV30 | TGTGCCTGGAGCCCCCTGAGCCTAAGGCCCGGGGAGCTGTTTTTT | CAWSPLSLRPGELFF
TRBJ2-1 | once | - | 13 | TRBV5-1 | TGCGCCAGCAGCCTCCCTTCCTCCAATGAGCAGTTCTTC | CASSLPSSNEQFF
TRBJ1-4 | - | - | 16 | TRBV6-6 | TGTGCCAGCAGTCGCATTACCGGGCCAGTTAATGAAAAACTGTTTTTT | CASSRITGPVNEKLFF
TRBJ1-5 | few | TRBD1 | 14 | TRBV6-1 | TGTGCCAGCACCTCTGACAGGGGGAATCAGCCCCAGCATTTT | CASTSDRGNQPQHF
TRBJ1-2 | - | - | 14 | TRBV28 | TGTGCCAGCAGGATCCTTGGTCAGGGCGGTGGCTACACCTTC | CASRILGQGGGYTF
TRBJ1-2 | once | TRBD1 | 15 | TRBV2 | TGTGCCAGCAGGGGTGGACAGGGGGCGAGCGATGGCTACACCTTC | CASRGGQGASDGYTF
TRBJ1-5 | - | - | 16 | TRBV18 | TGTGCCAGCAGCACCGGGTCTCCCTTATCAGGTCAGCCCCAGCATTTT | CASSTGSPLSGQPQHF
TRBJ1-6 | - | - | 14 | TRBV7-3 | TGTGCCAGCAGCCCCGCCAGGGGCGATTCACCCCTCCACTTT | CASSPARGDSPLHF
TRBJ2-5 | - | - | 14 | TRBV5-1 | TGCGCCAGCAGCTTGGCGCATCGCTGGGAGACCCAGTACTTC | CASSLAHRWETQYF
TRBJ2-5 | - | - | 12 | TRBV18 | TGTGCCAGCTCACTAACCGGGGAGACCCAGTACTTC | CASSLTGETQYF
TRBJ2-7 | - | - | 14 | TRBV11-1 | TGTGCCAGCAGCACACCCCCGGCTGAATACGAGCAGTACTTC | CASSTPPAEYEQYF
TRBJ2-2 | - | TRBD1 | 14 | TRBV2 | TGTGCCAGCACCCCAACAGGGGCTACGGGGGAGCTGTTTTTT | CASTPTGATGELFF
TRBJ2-3 | - | - | 15 | TRBV5-8 | TGTGCCAGCAGCCTGGTGGGGCCGGGCACAGATACGCAGTATTTT | CASSLVGPGTDTQYF
TRBJ2-3 | - | TRBD2 | 16 | TRBV9 | TGTGCCAGCAGCGTGGGACTAGCGGGAGGCGCGGATACGCAGTATTTT | CASSVGLAGGADTQYF
TRBJ1-2 | - | - | 13 | TRBV7-8 | TGTGCCAGCAGCCCTTACGGAAACTATGGCTACACCTTC | CASSPYGNYGYTF
TRBJ2-7 | - | TRBD1 | 14 | TRBV27 | TGTGCCAGCAGTTCTCAGGGGGCATCCTACGAGCAGTACTTC | CASSSQGASYEQYF
TRBJ1-2 | few | - | 14 | TRBV7-8 | TGTGCCAGCAGCTTCAGGGTCCTGGACTATGGCTACACCTTC | CASSFRVLDYGYTF
TRBJ2-1 | - | TRBD2 | 19 | TRBV7-2 | TGTGCCAGCAGTTTAAGGGGACTAGCGGGAGGCCCCTCCTACAATGAGCAGTTCTTC | CASSLRGLAGGPSYNEQFF
TRBJ1-6 | - | - | 18 | TRBV27 | TGTGCCAGCAGTTTAACAGGGCCGGGGAACTCCTATAATTCACCCCTCCACTTT | CASSLTGPGNSYNSPLHF
TRBJ1-3 | - | TRBD1 | 18 | TRBV30 | TGTGCCTTGAACATCGAAGGACAGGGGCTCGGCGCTGGAAACACCATATATTTT | CALNIEGQGLGAGNTIYF
TRBJ2-1 | - | - | 15 | TRBV18 | TGTGCCAGCTCACCACTATTGCAGGGATACAATGAGCAGTTCTTC | CASSPLLQGYNEQFF
TRBJ2-2 | - | TRBD2 | 15 | TRBV28 | TGTGCCAGCAGCAAAAGCGGGAGTAGCACCGGGGAGCTGTTTTTT | CASSKSGSSTGELFF
TRBJ2-3 | - | - | 12 | TRBV11-3 | TGTGCCAGCAGCGGAATCACAGATACGCAGTATTTT | CASSGITDTQYF